One sample yielded the 16 T cell receptor beta chains listed below, sequenced in a study of Ad26.COV2.S vaccination and SARS-CoV-2 variants. Treatment indicated: some 19 received Ad26.COV2.S at low or high dose, single or two shots; several received placebo; per-sample allocation not given. Specimen acquisition occurred on day 63 following the initial vaccine or placebo injection. The method was immunoSEQ multiplex PCR; TCRdb's version includes in-frame clones alone and lacks a portion of them. The table lists a few hundred thousand clones, 83% of them singletons. This specimen was peripheral blood, taken in a trial of Ad26.COV2.S vaccine versus placebo. These receptors were taken from a person between 18 and 65 years old who received the Ad26.COV2.S COVID-19 vaccine or a placebo.

The chain is built from TRBV5-1 and TRBJ2-2, with a weak D call TRBD2 (6 bases). V lost 5 bases and J lost 5, with 19 bases in between. Germline CDR1 and CDR2: SGHRS and YFSETQ. The CDR3 is made up of 16 amino acids. CDR3 DNA sequence: TGCGCCAGCAGATTCCTCCGGGAGACGGGGACCGGGGAGCTGTTTTTT. The encoded protein is CASRFLRETGTGELFF.

The chain links TRBV6-2 or TRBV6-3 to TRBJ2-7; D is uncertain. This CDR3 region has 12 residues. V was trimmed by 6 bases and J by 4 bases, leaving 10 bases between them. Germline-derived CDR1 and CDR2 are MNHEY and SVGEGT. The CDR3 sequence: CASSLLKYEQYF. In DNA form, the CDR3 reads TGTGCCAGCAGCTTACTTAAGTACGAGCAGTACTTC.

The chain combines TRBV9 with TRBJ1-3, with D uncertain. This CDR3 has 15 amino acids. Germline CDR1 reads SGDLS; CDR2 reads YYNGEE. Trimming stripped 1 base from V and 2 bases from J, with 10 bases between. The CDR3, as DNA: TGTGCCAGCAGCGTATCCGGGAACACTGGAAACACCATATATTTT. Amino acids: CASSVSGNTGNTIYF.

The CDR3 is CAWSVRVLRGYTF. The CDR3 nucleotides read TGTGCCTGGAGTGTTCGGGTTCTACGTGGCTACACCTTC. The chain couples TRBV30 to TRBJ1-2; no firm D call. V lost 0 bases and J lost 7, with 12 bases in between. Germline V gene data show CDR1 as GTSNPN and CDR2 as SVGIG (reference sequence). The CDR3 runs 13 residues.

Comment on this clone: A single base separates this from a much larger clone, so it may be a read error. The chain has TRBV24-1 and TRBJ2-2, with 8 bases fitting TRBD2. Germline lookup yields CDR1 KGHDR and CDR2 SFDVKD. This CDR3 region has 16 residues. Losses at the gene ends were 5 bases for V and 5 bases for J; bases not matched to a gene: 9. In nucleotides, the CDR3 is TGTGCCACCAGTGCCCATCGGGGGGGGTGGACCGGGGAGCTGTTTTTT. It yields the protein CATSAHRGGWTGELFF.

The rearrangement links TRBV11-2 to TRBJ1-6; 7 bases are shared with TRBD1. Germline CDR1 reads SGHAT; CDR2 reads FQNNGV. The CDR3 runs to 15 residues. J gave up 8 bases and V 8 bases, and 12 bases lay outside the gene matches. The CDR3 is CASGERQGAYSPLHF. Here the CDR3 DNA reads TGTGCCAGCGGAGAGAGACAGGGCGCGTATTCACCCCTCCACTTT. Supplemented by reference TRBV11-2 and TRBJ1-6, the full variable domain reads EAGVAQSPRYKIIEKRQSVAFWCNPISGHATLYWYQQILGQGPKLLIQFQNNGVVDDSQLPKDRFSAERLKGVDSTLKIQPAKLEDSAVYLCASGERQGAYSPLHFGNGTRLTVT.

The chain joins TRBV5-4 to TRBJ2-3, with 14 bases aligning to TRBD2. Germline trimming cut 4 bases from V and 0 bases from J; bases unmatched to any gene: 4. CDR3 length: 17 amino acids. Germline assignment: CDR1 SGHNT and CDR2 YYREEE (reference sequence). The CDR3 loop reads CASSGTSGSWSTDTQYF. The CDR3 coding sequence is TGTGCCAGCAGCGGGACTAGCGGGAGTTGGAGCACAGATACGCAGTATTTT.

In this sample, this clone turned up many times. V gene TRBV19 combines with J gene TRBJ2-1, with unresolved D. Trimming shortened V by 4 bases and J by 7 bases, and 5 bases separated the two germline ends. The germline V gene has CDR1 LNHDA and CDR2 SQIVND (reference sequence). The CDR3 is 11 amino acids. CDR3 DNA: TGTGCCAGTAGTAAGAGAAATGAGCAGTTCTTC. As protein: CASSKRNEQFF.

V is TRBV3-1 (or the pseudogene TRBV3-2) and J is TRBJ2-1, with TRBD2 matching over 9 bases. V gave up 1 base and J gave up 1 base; unmatched junction bases: 11. The CDR3 is 19 residues long. From germline, CDR1 is LGHDT and CDR2 YNNKEL (reference sequence). The CDR3 protein is CASSQGGSGSPGSYNEQFF. CDR3 coding DNA: TGTGCCAGCAGCCAAGGTGGTAGCGGGAGCCCTGGTTCCTACAATGAGCAGTTCTTC.

J is TRBJ1-1 and V is TRBV12-5, with unresolved D. The length of the CDR3 is 14 residues. Germline CDR1 LGHNT, CDR2 FRNRAP. Trimming cost V 6 bases and J 2 bases, with 13 bases left between them. CDR3 sequence (DNA): TGTGCTAGTGGCCCACCAAGGCGTAACACTGAAGCTTTCTTT. Encoded protein: CASGPPRRNTEAFF.

V gene TRBV2 combines with J gene TRBJ2-6; D gene ambiguous. Trimming cost V 4 bases and J 0 bases, with 7 bases left between them. Germline V gene sequence: CDR1 SNHLY, CDR2 FYNNEI. This CDR3 comprises 15 residues. CDR3 bases: TGTGCCAGCAGTGCTACGGGCTCTGGGGCCAACGTCCTGACTTTC. Encoded protein: CASSATGSGANVLTF.

This chain links TRBV5-1 with TRBJ1-3; D is uncertain. V lost 3 bases and J lost 0, with 7 bases in between. The CDR3 has 14 residues. Germline V gives CDR1 SGHRS, CDR2 YFSETQ. The CDR3 region has the DNA TGCGCCAGCAGCTCGGCGATCTCTGGAAACACCATATATTTT. Translating it yields CASSSAISGNTIYF.

This clone is a singleton in its sample. The chain couples TRBV5-5 to TRBJ1-1; D is possibly TRBD1 (6 bases). Trimming removed 1 base at V and 1 base at J, with 8 bases between. CDR3 length: 14 amino acids. Germline V gene data show CDR1 as SGHKS and CDR2 as YYEKEE (reference sequence). The CDR3 DNA reads as TGTGCCAGCAGCTTGTGGACAGAGAACACTGAAGCTTTCTTT. Encoded protein: CASSLWTENTEAFF.

The CDR3 region is CASSVSGGRETQYF. Written as DNA, the CDR3 is TGTGCCAGCAGCGTATCGGGGGGGCGGGAGACCCAGTACTTC. The V and J genes are TRBV9 and TRBJ2-5, with 8 bases matching TRBD2. The CDR3 has 14 amino acids. In germline, CDR1 is SGDLS, CDR2 YYNGEE. Germline trimming cut 1 base from V and 5 bases from J; bases unmatched to any gene: 4. The full variable domain, in which reference TRBV9 and TRBJ2-5 provide the parts outside the CDR3, is DSGVTQTPKHLITATGQRVTLRCSPRSGDLSVYWYQQSLDQGLQFLIQYYNGEERAKGNILERFSAQQFPDLHSELNLSSLELGDSALYFCASSVSGGRETQYFGPGTRLLVL.

The chain carries TRBV6-5 and TRBJ1-1; TRBD1 might be the D (6 bases). The CDR3 totals 13 residues. The V gene lost 2 bases and the J gene lost 9 bases, with 13 bases spanning the gap. Germline V gene sequence: CDR1 MNHEY, CDR2 SVGAGI. The CDR3 nucleotides are TGTGCCAGCAGTTACGCTGGGGGCTTGAAAGCTTTCTTT. It codes for CASSYAGGLKAFF.

The chain links TRBV5-6 to TRBJ1-5; no reliable D call. V lost 2 bases and J 1 base, leaving 10 bases between the germline ends. Germline CDR1 is SGHDT and CDR2 is YYEEEE. The CDR3 has 15 residues. CDR3 sequence reads: CASSLLGRSNQPQHF. CDR3 coding DNA: TGTGCCAGCAGCTTATTAGGCAGAAGCAATCAGCCCCAGCATTTT.